These 32 T cell receptor beta chains were sequenced from one sample in a study of T cell repertoires in cytomegalovirus infection. No antigen has been assigned to these receptors. TCRdb reanalysed the reads using MiXCR and keeps one entry per CDR3 protein. Here the sample spans 150,000 or so distinct CDR3 sequences, more than 25% being singletons. This sample comprised CD8+ T cells from cultured PBMCs, obtained from culture after CMV antigen stimulation. The receptors here all came from a human donor in good health (CMV status not recorded). Some clones in this sample may be carry-over from other donors' samples.

This clonotype came up a few times. The V gene is TRBV7-6, the J gene TRBJ2-7; 7 nucleotides align to TRBD2. The CDR3 is made up of 14 amino acids. V lost 1 base to trimming and J lost 6 bases; unmatched junction nucleotides: 6. Germline assignment: CDR1 SGHVS and CDR2 FNYEAQ. The CDR3 is CASSLEVGGFEQYF. The CDR3 DNA is TGTGCCAGCAGCTTAGAGGTGGGGGGGTTCGAGCAGTACTTC.

The chain employs TRBV20-1 and TRBJ2-2, with no clear D. Germline CDR1 is DFQATT and CDR2 is SNEGSKA (reference sequence). V lost 5 bases and J 6 bases, leaving 7 bases between the germline ends. The CDR3 covers 11 residues. CDR3 nucleotides: TGCAGTGCTCCTGCGGCCGGGGAGCTGTTTTTT. It is translated as CSAPAAGELFF.

This clonotype occurred a few times. The genes are TRBV7-2 and TRBJ1-1; 11 bases are shared with TRBD1. Germline V gene sequence: CDR1 SGHTA, CDR2 FQGNSA. V shed 0 bases, J shed 1 base, and the junction held 1 base outside the gene matches. The length of the CDR3 is 16 residues. CDR3 sequence: CASSLAGQGENTEAFF. CDR3 nucleotides: TGTGCCAGCAGCTTAGCGGGACAGGGGGAGAACACTGAAGCTTTCTTT.

The chain combines TRBV6-5 with TRBJ2-7; D may be TRBD2 (6 bases). The CDR3 covers 13 residues. Germline lookup yields CDR1 MNHEY and CDR2 SVGAGI. Trimming removed 0 bases at V and 6 bases at J, with 9 bases between. CDR3 sequence: CASSYSGGTEQYF. The CDR3 nucleotides are TGTGCCAGCAGTTACTCGGGAGGCACCGAGCAGTACTTC.

This clonotype turned up a few times. This chain uses TRBV7-9 with TRBJ1-5; 8 nucleotides line up with TRBD1. This CDR3 has 16 amino acids. In germline, CDR1 is SEHNR, CDR2 FQNEAQ (reference sequence). The V gene end was trimmed by 3 bases and the J gene end by 3 bases; junction bases not matched to a gene: 7. CDR3 sequence reads: CASSFWTGQANQPQHF. CDR3 nucleotides: TGTGCCAGCAGCTTCTGGACAGGGCAGGCCAATCAGCCCCAGCATTTT.

In DNA form, the CDR3 reads TGTGCCAGCAGCTCGGACCTCTCCTACGAGCAGTACTTC. Residues: CASSSDLSYEQYF. The rearrangement links TRBV7-6 to TRBJ2-7; no definite D call. The V gene lost 4 bases and the J gene lost 0 bases, with 7 bases spanning the gap. Per the germline V gene, CDR1 is SGHVS and CDR2 is FNYEAQ. This CDR3 is 13 amino acids long.

A few counts support this clonotype. The chain combines TRBV12-3 or TRBV12-4 with TRBJ2-1; either TRBD1 or TRBD2 may supply D (5 bases each). This CDR3 is 14 amino acids long. Trimming took off 3 bases at V and 4 bases at J, with 10 bases between the two ends. CDR3: CASSLWGLYNEQFF. CDR3 nucleotide sequence: TGTGCCAGCAGTTTGTGGGGGTTATACAATGAGCAGTTCTTC.

This clonotype came up a few times. This chain uses TRBV29-1 with TRBJ2-7; 9 positions match TRBD1. Germline V gene data show CDR1 as SQVTM and CDR2 as ANQGSEA. The CDR3 spans 13 residues. J was trimmed by 1 base and V by 6 bases; bases with no gene match: 4. The CDR3 sequence: CSVTGGESYEQYF. CDR3 bases: TGCAGCGTCACAGGGGGCGAGTCCTACGAGCAGTACTTC.

The J gene is TRBJ1-1, the V gene TRBV12-3 or TRBV12-4; D gene ambiguous. V was cut by 3 bases and J by 4 bases, with 12 bases left in between. The CDR3 is 14 amino acids. The chain's CDR3 is CASSFLGVGTEAFF. Here the CDR3 DNA reads TGTGCCAGCAGTTTTTTGGGAGTCGGCACTGAAGCTTTCTTT.

The V and J genes are TRBV27 and TRBJ1-5; no clear D gene. Trimming shortened V by 3 bases and J by 2 bases, and 14 bases separated the two germline ends. CDR1 and CDR2 (germline): MNHEY, SMNVEV (reference sequence). The CDR3 extends over 16 amino acids. CDR3 in DNA: TGTGCCAGCAGTTTGGAGCCGCCTGGAGGCAATCAGCCCCAGCATTTT. Amino acid sequence: CASSLEPPGGNQPQHF.

This clonotype was found once. This chain links TRBV19 with TRBJ2-2; possible D gene TRBD1, 6 bases. V dropped 9 bases and J dropped 6 bases, with 14 bases sitting between them. This CDR3 region has 13 residues. CDR1 and CDR2 (germline): LNHDA, SQIVND (reference sequence). CDR3 in amino acids: CASTGKVAGELFF. CDR3 bases: TGTGCCAGCACAGGGAAAGTCGCCGGGGAGCTGTTTTTT. Filled out from reference TRBV19 and TRBJ2-2, the complete variable domain reads DGGITQSPKYLFRKEGQNVTLSCEQNLNHDAMYWYRQDPGQGLRLIYYSQIVNDFQKGDIAEGYSVSREKKESFPLTVTSAQKNPTAFYLCASTGKVAGELFFGEGSRLTVL.

J is TRBJ2-1 and V is TRBV7-9; D not resolved. Per the germline V gene, CDR1 is SEHNR and CDR2 is FQNEAQ (reference sequence). V was cut by 4 bases and J by 7 bases, with 17 bases left in between. CDR3 length: 15 residues. This chain's CDR3 is CASSSYPSSSNEQFF. In DNA form, the CDR3 reads TGTGCCAGCAGCTCCTATCCCTCCTCTTCAAATGAGCAGTTCTTC. Filled out from reference TRBV7-9 and TRBJ2-1, the complete variable domain reads DTGVSQNPRHKITKRGQNVTFRCDPISEHNRLYWYRQTLGQGPEFLTYFQNEAQLEKSRLLSDRFSAERPKGSFSTLEIQRTEQGDSAMYLCASSSYPSSSNEQFFGPGTRLTVL.

This clonotype was observed a few times. This chain uses TRBV11-2 with TRBJ2-5, with D uncertain. Per the germline V gene, CDR1 is SGHAT and CDR2 is FQNNGV. The CDR3 is 13 amino acids. Trimming pared 2 bases from V and 3 bases from J, leaving 7 bases between. CDR3 DNA sequence: TGTGCCAGCAGCTTAACGAGCGAAGAGACCCAGTACTTC. Encoded protein: CASSLTSEETQYF.

The rearrangement joins TRBV6-1 to TRBJ2-1, with TRBD1 matching over 10 bases. The CDR3 has 16 residues. Germline V lookup: CDR1 MNHNS, CDR2 SASEGT. V gave up 6 bases and J gave up 2 bases; unmatched junction bases: 7. The CDR3 is CASRDLGQGTYNEQFF. In DNA form, the CDR3 reads TGTGCCAGCAGGGACCTGGGACAGGGGACCTACAATGAGCAGTTCTTC.

This clonotype showed up just once. V and J are TRBV27 and TRBJ2-7; TRBD2 agrees at 10 bases. Germline CDR1 is MNHEY and CDR2 is SMNVEV (reference sequence). The length of the CDR3 is 15 residues. V dropped 3 bases and J dropped 2; count of bases not matched to a gene: 4. The CDR3, as DNA: TGTGCCAGCAGTTTGAGCGGGGGGGGCCCCTACGAGCAGTACTTC. Encoded protein: CASSLSGGGPYEQYF.

This clonotype has a handful of counts. J is TRBJ1-1 and V is TRBV7-2; D remains ambiguous. The V gene's germline CDR1 is SGHTA and CDR2 FQGNSA. The length of the CDR3 is 14 residues. Trimming pared 2 bases from V and 1 base from J, leaving 8 bases between. The CDR3 bases are TGTGCCAGCAGCTTACATGACACGAACACTGAAGCTTTCTTT. Translating it yields CASSLHDTNTEAFF.

This sequence joins TRBV12-3 or TRBV12-4 and TRBJ2-2; perhaps TRBD1 as D (6 bases). The CDR3 is made up of 16 amino acids. Trimming took off 5 bases at V and 1 base at J, with 14 bases between the two ends. The CDR3 bases are TGTGCCAGCAGTCCGAGGGGGTTCCGGAACACCGGGGAGCTGTTTTTT. It yields the protein CASSPRGFRNTGELFF.

The chain has TRBV6-4 and TRBJ1-1; D gene unclear. This CDR3 region has 14 residues. CDR1 and CDR2 from the germline V gene are MRHNA and SNTAGT. V was trimmed by 5 bases and J by 3 bases, leaving 13 bases between them. The DNA of the CDR3 is TGTGCCAGCAGTCTCGACGGAGAATACACTGAAGCTTTCTTT. Its translation is CASSLDGEYTEAFF.

The V and J genes are TRBV19 and TRBJ2-1, with TRBD1 identical over 7 bases. The CDR3 extends over 16 amino acids. V gave up 5 bases and J gave up 0 bases; unmatched junction bases: 7. Germline V gene data show CDR1 as LNHDA and CDR2 as SQIVND (reference sequence). CDR3 loop: CASSPQTGSSYNEQFF. In nucleotides, the CDR3 is TGTGCCAGTAGTCCTCAGACAGGGAGCTCCTACAATGAGCAGTTCTTC.

The chain has TRBV29-1 and TRBJ2-7; D possibly matches TRBD1 or TRBD2 (6 bases each). V was trimmed by 0 bases and J by 2 bases, leaving 14 bases between them. Germline V gene lookup returns CDR1 SQVTM and CDR2 ANQGSEA. The CDR3 length is 15 residues. The CDR3 DNA is TGCAGCGTTGAAGATCTCGGGGGCCGTCCCTACGAGCAGTACTTC. Residues: CSVEDLGGRPYEQYF.

Of note for this clonotype: A clone one base away is much larger, so this may be a read error. The chain combines TRBV5-6 with TRBJ2-1; 9 nucleotides agree with TRBD1. The V and J ends lost 0 bases and 11 bases, in that order; junction bases with no gene match: 6. The CDR3 is 14 residues long. Germline CDR1 and CDR2: SGHDT and YYEEEE. The CDR3: CASSLDVDRGKQFF. CDR3 DNA: TGTGCCAGCAGCTTGGACGTGGACAGGGGTAAGCAGTTCTTC.

This clonotype was counted only a few times. This sequence joins TRBV7-9 and TRBJ2-7; weak D call: TRBD2 (5 bases). Germline values: CDR1 SEHNR, CDR2 FQNEAQ (reference sequence). This CDR3 has 14 amino acids. Trimming took 5 bases from V and 6 from J, leaving 17 bases between them. CDR3 nucleotides: TGTGCCAGCAGCGATGAGAGGGTCCCCCTCGAGCAGTACTTC. Translated, it gives CASSDERVPLEQYF.

V is TRBV2 and J is TRBJ2-4, with TRBD2 matching 8 bases. V lost 1 base to trimming and J lost 9 bases; unmatched junction nucleotides: 14. In germline, CDR1 is SNHLY, CDR2 FYNNEI. The CDR3 extends over 17 amino acids. In DNA form, the CDR3 reads TGTGCCAGCAGTGAAGGGACGGCGGGGGGATCCCAAGGCATTCAGTACTTC. Its protein is CASSEGTAGGSQGIQYF.

The V gene is TRBV7-6, the J gene TRBJ2-7; no firm D call. The germline CDR1 and CDR2 sequences are SGHVS and FNYEAQ. The CDR3 is 11 amino acids. The V and J ends lost 3 bases and 11 bases respectively, with 11 bases between them. For the CDR3, the DNA is TGTGCCAGCAGCTTCGCAAAAAAGGAGTACTTC. This sequence encodes CASSFAKKEYF.

The chain is built from TRBV6-5 and TRBJ1-4; TRBD1 is a possible D gene (5 bases). V lost 2 bases to trimming and J lost 0 bases, with 16 bases between them. The CDR3 loop spans 18 amino acids. The germline gives CDR1 MNHEY, CDR2 SVGAGI. CDR3 coding DNA: TGTGCCAGCAGTTACCGGGACGGTCGTGTTGCAACTAATGAAAAACTGTTTTTT. Residues: CASSYRDGRVATNEKLFF.

This chain connects TRBV6-6 to TRBJ2-3; unclear D gene. This CDR3 contains 13 residues. Germline CDR1 MNHNY, CDR2 SVGAGI (reference sequence). Trimming pared 7 bases from V and 1 base from J, leaving 9 bases between. This chain's CDR3 is CASKELGTDTQYF. The CDR3 DNA follows: TGTGCCAGCAAAGAGCTCGGCACAGATACGCAGTATTTT.

J is TRBJ1-1 and V is TRBV20-1; 7 bases match TRBD1. In germline, CDR1 is DFQATT, CDR2 SNEGSKA (reference sequence). V shed 3 bases, J shed 4 bases, and the junction held 8 bases outside the gene matches. The CDR3 totals 14 residues. The chain's CDR3 is CSASYRGEGTEAFF. CDR3 in DNA: TGCAGTGCTAGTTACAGGGGCGAGGGCACTGAAGCTTTCTTT.

V gene TRBV6-5 combines with J gene TRBJ2-6; the D call may be TRBD1 or TRBD2 (5 bases each). In germline, CDR1 is MNHEY, CDR2 SVGAGI. This CDR3 is built from 19 residues. Trimming pared 2 bases from V and 3 bases from J, leaving 20 bases between. CDR3 in DNA: TGTGCCAGCAGTTACGAAGGCGCAGGGCACGGGAATGGGGCCAACGTCCTGACTTTC. Translating gives CASSYEGAGHGNGANVLTF.

The V call is TRBV19, the J call TRBJ2-5; D gene unclear. This CDR3 is 12 amino acids long. CDR1 is LNHDA, CDR2 SQIVND, per germline (reference sequence). V was cut by 2 bases and J by 5 bases, with 6 bases left in between. The DNA of the CDR3 is TGTGCCAGTAGTATATTGGGGGAGACCCAGTACTTC. Its translation: CASSILGETQYF.

This clonotype was seen a few times. The chain employs TRBV6-6 and TRBJ1-2; D not resolved. The length of the CDR3 is 17 residues. Between the trimmed V and J ends, which lost 6 bases and 8 bases, there was a span of 28 bases. Per germline, CDR1 MNHNY and CDR2 SVGAGI (reference sequence). The CDR3 region is CASSPLLRTANRGGYTF. CDR3 DNA: TGTGCCAGCAGCCCTCTGCTTCGGACCGCAAATCGTGGGGGCTACACCTTC.

This clonotype was recorded many times. The chain uses TRBV18 and TRBJ1-2, with 7 bases lining up with TRBD1. This CDR3 is built from 16 residues. Germline loops: CDR1 KGHSH, CDR2 LQKENI. V lost 3 bases to trimming and J lost 1 base; unmatched junction nucleotides: 8. The CDR3 DNA sequence: TGTGCCAGCTCACCTCAGGGGGGCCGGGATAACTATGGCTACACCTTC. This gives the protein CASSPQGGRDNYGYTF.

This sequence joins TRBV7-2 and TRBJ2-3; weak D call: TRBD2 (5 bases). CDR1 and CDR2 (germline): SGHTA, FQGNSA. Trimming pared 5 bases from V and 4 bases from J, leaving 13 bases between. This CDR3 is built from 14 residues. The CDR3 DNA reads TGTGCCAGCAGCCTCAGTGCGGGCCCAGATACGCAGTATTTT. Protein: CASSLSAGPDTQYF.